The clone carrying this T cell receptor (beta chain) was recorded a few times. This sample stems from a study of cytotoxic CD8 clonotypes in ibrutinib-treated CLL. For the study at large: IGHV unmutated 17 to 18; relapsed/refractory 11; treatment-naive over 14.

In germline, CDR1 is MDHEN, CDR2 SYDVKM. The CDR3 consists of 15 residues. The V gene end was trimmed by 3 bases and the J gene end by 10 bases; junction bases not matched to a gene: 10. This table comes from immunoSEQ multiplex PCR, and its TCRdb copy is limited to in-frame clones, with some not included. This sample yields about 160,000 clones, of which roughly 86% are seen a single time; roughly 1.9% belongs to the top ten. The receptor's source is a human donor with chronic lymphocytic leukemia. The sequencing here drew on PBMCs, taken after 12 months of ibrutinib treatment. The chain links TRBV28 to TRBJ1-5; 9 bases line up with TRBD1. The CDR3 is CASSFGNTDRGPQHF. The DNA of the CDR3 is TGTGCCAGCAGTTTCGGCAATACGGACAGGGGACCCCAGCATTTT.